One and the same sample provided the 22 T cell receptor beta chains below, sequenced in a study of CD8+ T cells in alopecia areata (dated by TCRdb to 2017 to 2018). This specimen's time point label, per the study, means: baseline before oral tofacitinib. The library was obtained by the immunoSEQ multiplex PCR assay. For TCR sequencing, RNA was extracted from every sample and reverse transcribed into cDNA to serve as template. Imported from immuneACCESS, the table was reduced by TCRdb to in-frame sequences with V and J called. These copies leave out some clones; in studies compared against another copy, an unresolved V gene accounts for under half, and the cause of the remainder is not known. The sample profile shows 45,000 to 60,000 clones; about 96% of them were found once. The ten largest clones take up around a quarter of the sample. The sample here was CD8+ T cells sorted from blood, taken at week 0. The receptors originated from a human donor with alopecia areata.

The chain carries TRBV7-2 and TRBJ2-1; D possibly corresponds to TRBD1 (5 bases). Germline V gene data show CDR1 as SGHTA and CDR2 as FQGNSA. V was shortened by 3 bases and J by 8 bases, with 11 bases between the two germline ends. The CDR3 extends over 13 amino acids. DNA of the CDR3: TGTGCCAGCAGCTTTCCAGGGATCCATGAGCAGTTCTTC. Translation: CASSFPGIHEQFF.

The chain links TRBV6-1 to TRBJ2-3; D gene unclear. Trimming left V 2 bases short and J 7 bases short, with 19 bases between. This CDR3 comprises 16 residues. CDR1 and CDR2 from the germline V gene are MNHNS and SASEGT. The DNA for the CDR3 is TGTGCCAGCAGTGAATATAGCAGCAGTTCATTTCATACGCAGTATTTT. As protein: CASSEYSSSSFHTQYF.

This chain connects TRBV7-2 to TRBJ1-1; D not resolved. The germline gives CDR1 SGHTA, CDR2 FQGNSA. This CDR3 has 15 amino acids. Trimming took 1 base from V and 3 from J, leaving 12 bases between them. CDR3 sequence (DNA): TGTGCCAGCAGCTTAGGGGTATACTCGGACACTGAAGCTTTCTTT. Its protein product is CASSLGVYSDTEAFF.

The V gene is TRBV4-3, the J gene TRBJ2-3; no clear D. V was shortened by 1 base and J by 3 bases, with 8 bases between the two germline ends. CDR1 is LGHNA and CDR2 is YSLEER in the germline V gene. This CDR3 is built from 14 residues. The CDR3 DNA reads as TGCGCCAGCAGCCAAGCGCGTGCGACAGATACGCAGTATTTT. Protein product: CASSQARATDTQYF.

This clone was counted once. The genes are TRBV7-8 and TRBJ2-3; the D gene could be TRBD1 or TRBD2 (6 bases each). Trimming stripped 4 bases from V and 4 bases from J, with 15 bases between. This CDR3 spans 15 amino acids. Germline V gene data show CDR1 as SGHVS and CDR2 as FQNEAQ. The CDR3 reads CASSSHGGGSDTQYF. CDR3 bases: TGTGCCAGCAGCTCACACGGGGGCGGCTCAGATACGCAGTATTTT.

The chain is built from TRBV19 and TRBJ1-2, with a tentative D call TRBD1 (6 bases). The V gene's germline CDR1 is LNHDA and CDR2 SQIVND (reference sequence). The CDR3 contains 14 residues. Trimming removed 2 bases at V and 8 bases at J, with 15 bases between. CDR3 region: CASSINRAFAGYTF. The DNA of the CDR3 is TGTGCCAGTAGTATAAACAGGGCGTTTGCAGGCTACACCTTC. The complete variable domain, with remaining parts taken from reference TRBV19 and TRBJ1-2, reads DGGITQSPKYLFRKEGQNVTLSCEQNLNHDAMYWYRQDPGQGLRLIYYSQIVNDFQKGDIAEGYSVSREKKESFPLTVTSAQKNPTAFYLCASSINRAFAGYTFGSGTRLTVV.

The genes are TRBV9 and TRBJ2-7, with 10 bases aligning to TRBD2. Germline loops: CDR1 SGDLS, CDR2 YYNGEE. V dropped 0 bases and J dropped 4; count of bases not matched to a gene: 4. The CDR3 is 15 residues long. CDR3 bases: TGTGCCAGCAGCGTAGGAGCTAGCGGGGGATACGAGCAGTACTTC. Translated, it gives CASSVGASGGYEQYF.

This chain connects TRBV7-8 to TRBJ2-3; 10 nucleotides match TRBD2. The V gene's germline CDR1 is SGHVS and CDR2 FQNEAQ. The CDR3 is made up of 18 amino acids. The V segment lost 3 bases and the J segment 6 bases; nucleotides outside the gene matches: 15. CDR3 protein: CASSFPTSGEVGLDTQYF. In DNA, the CDR3 is TGTGCCAGCAGCTTTCCTACTAGCGGGGAAGTCGGTCTGGATACGCAGTATTTT.

The chain joins TRBV6-1 to TRBJ2-7, with 7 positions matching TRBD1. The CDR3 consists of 15 residues. The V gene's germline CDR1 is MNHNS and CDR2 SASEGT. V was pared by 5 bases and J by 0 bases, with 7 bases of the junction left unmatched. For the CDR3, the DNA is TGTGCCAGCAGTACAGGGGCCTCAAGCTCCTACGAGCAGTACTTC. Translated: CASSTGASSSYEQYF.

The chain employs TRBV5-6 and TRBJ2-2; D possibly corresponds to TRBD1 (6 bases). This CDR3 contains 15 residues. The germline gives CDR1 SGHDT, CDR2 YYEEEE. Trimming left V 3 bases short and J 5 bases short, with 14 bases between. CDR3 coding DNA: TGTGCCAGCAGCTACTACAGGGAGAATACCGGGGAGCTGTTTTTT. This codes for CASSYYRENTGELFF.

This CDR3 is CASSLGVTGSRDYGYTF. DNA for the CDR3: TGTGCCAGCAGCTTAGGGGTGACAGGATCTCGAGACTATGGCTACACCTTC. The V call is TRBV13, the J call TRBJ1-2, with TRBD1 as a possible D gene (6 bases). Germline V gene data show CDR1 as PRHDT and CDR2 as FYEKMQ (reference sequence). V was trimmed by 0 bases and J by 3 bases, leaving 17 bases between them. The CDR3 extends over 17 amino acids.

The chain employs TRBV4-2 and TRBJ1-1, with D tentatively TRBD1 (5 bases). Deletions cut 0 bases from V and 0 bases from J, with 11 bases between. Germline V lookup: CDR1 LGHNA, CDR2 YNFKEQ. The CDR3 totals 16 residues. The CDR3 reads CASSQESTALNTEAFF. The CDR3, as DNA: TGTGCCAGCAGCCAAGAATCGACAGCTTTGAACACTGAAGCTTTCTTT.

This chain joins TRBV6-6 and TRBJ2-2; the D gene is possibly TRBD2 (6 bases). This CDR3 is 15 amino acids long. Germline values: CDR1 MNHNY, CDR2 SVGAGI (reference sequence). Trimming stripped 6 bases from V and 5 bases from J, with 16 bases between. CDR3 in DNA: TGTGCCAGCAGCTTCGGGGTCCGGGAGACCGGGGAGCTGTTTTTT. Translated: CASSFGVRETGELFF.

The rearrangement joins TRBV4-3 to TRBJ2-3; 10 nucleotides match TRBD2. CDR3 length: 19 amino acids. The trim removed 0 bases at V and 1 base at J, leaving 10 bases unmatched. CDR1 LGHNA and CDR2 YSLEER come from the germline V gene. The CDR3 reads CASSQDLAGAPYRTDTQYF. DNA for the CDR3: TGCGCCAGCAGCCAAGATCTAGCGGGGGCCCCATACCGCACAGATACGCAGTATTTT.

This chain uses TRBV4-3 with TRBJ2-3; TRBD2 matches 11 bases. The CDR3 is 16 residues long. Germline CDR1 reads LGHNA; CDR2 reads YSLEER. The trim removed 1 base at V and 6 bases at J, leaving 6 bases unmatched. This CDR3 is CASSQAGLAASDTQYF. The CDR3 region has the DNA TGCGCCAGCAGCCAAGCGGGACTAGCGGCGTCGGATACGCAGTATTTT.

This rearrangement joins TRBV5-1 to TRBJ1-1; TRBD1 might be the D (5 bases). Germline values: CDR1 SGHRS, CDR2 YFSETQ. The CDR3 runs to 14 residues. Trimming stripped 2 bases from V and 0 bases from J, with 8 bases between. The CDR3 protein is CASSLPGMNTEAFF. Here the CDR3 DNA reads TGCGCCAGCAGCTTACCAGGGATGAACACTGAAGCTTTCTTT.

This chain uses TRBV4-3 with TRBJ1-1, with D possibly being TRBD1 (6 bases). The CDR3 contains 14 residues. Trimming removed 4 bases at V and 2 bases at J, with 11 bases between. The germline CDR1 and CDR2 sequences are LGHNA and YSLEER. CDR3 protein: CASSPTRGNTEAFF. The CDR3 DNA follows: TGCGCCAGCAGCCCCACCAGGGGTAACACTGAAGCTTTCTTT.

V and J are TRBV7-9 and TRBJ2-7; 8 bases are shared with TRBD1. This CDR3 is built from 15 residues. The germline V gene encodes CDR1 SEHNR and CDR2 FQNEAQ (reference sequence). V was clipped by 1 base and J by 6 bases; unmatched bases: 8. The CDR3 DNA reads as TGTGCCAGCAGCTTAGAGACAGGGGAGGCCTCCGAGCAGTACTTC. Residues: CASSLETGEASEQYF.

The genes are TRBV10-2 and TRBJ2-1; TRBD2 agrees at 13 bases. CDR3 length: 17 residues. Germline V lookup: CDR1 WSHSY, CDR2 SAAADI. V lost 3 bases to trimming and J lost 8 bases; unmatched junction nucleotides: 10. CDR3 nucleotides: TGCGCCAGCAGTGAACTAGCGGGGGGGCCCCAGATCGATGAGCAGTTCTTC. Encoded protein: CASSELAGGPQIDEQFF.

The rearrangement uses TRBV6-5 and TRBJ2-5, with 9 bases aligning to TRBD1. Germline V gene sequence: CDR1 MNHEY, CDR2 SVGAGI. With V trimmed by 6 bases and J by 5 bases, 7 bases remained unmatched. The CDR3 is 14 residues long. CDR3 protein: CASRYTGGRETQYF. The CDR3 coding sequence is TGTGCCAGCAGATACACAGGGGGCAGGGAGACCCAGTACTTC.

The rearrangement uses TRBV7-6 and TRBJ2-6; D may be TRBD1 (5 bases). Germline assignment: CDR1 SGHVS and CDR2 FNYEAQ. CDR3 length: 15 residues. V gave up 5 bases and J gave up 9 bases, with 17 bases separating them. CDR3 in amino acids: CASSVTLGPYNVLTF. In DNA form, the CDR3 reads TGTGCCAGCAGCGTTACCTTGGGGCCATACAACGTCCTGACTTTC.

The chain links TRBV9 to TRBJ2-1; TRBD1 agrees at 10 bases. The CDR3 extends over 14 amino acids. Germline V gene data show CDR1 as SGDLS and CDR2 as YYNGEE. V trimming: 4 bases; J trimming: 4 bases; junction bases outside the gene matches: 2. CDR3 loop: CASSRGQGYNEQFF. In nucleotides, the CDR3 is TGTGCCAGCAGCCGGGGACAGGGGTACAATGAGCAGTTCTTC.